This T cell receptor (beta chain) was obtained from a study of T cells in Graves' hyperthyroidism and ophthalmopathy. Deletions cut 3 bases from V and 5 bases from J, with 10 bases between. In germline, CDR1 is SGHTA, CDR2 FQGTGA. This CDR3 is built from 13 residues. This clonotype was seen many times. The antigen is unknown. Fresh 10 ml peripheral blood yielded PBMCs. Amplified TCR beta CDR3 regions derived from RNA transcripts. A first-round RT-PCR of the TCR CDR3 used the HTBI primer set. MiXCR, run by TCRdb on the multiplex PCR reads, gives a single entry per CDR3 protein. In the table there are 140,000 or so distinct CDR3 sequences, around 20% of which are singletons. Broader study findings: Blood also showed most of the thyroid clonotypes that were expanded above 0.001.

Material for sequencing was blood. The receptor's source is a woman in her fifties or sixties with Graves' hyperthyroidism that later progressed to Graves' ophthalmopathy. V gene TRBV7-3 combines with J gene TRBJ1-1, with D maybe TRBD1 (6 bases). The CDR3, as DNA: TGTGCCAGCAGCTTTGGGGGCTTTACTGAAGCTTTCTTT. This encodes CASSFGGFTEAFF.